The next 29 T cell receptor beta chains were all read from a single sample in a study of blood T cell repertoires in COVID-19. Here immunoSEQ multiplex PCR was the method, and the copy in TCRdb shows in-frame clones only, minus some. The sample lists under 250,000 clones; 88% were seen once. Sequencing was done on a sample of peripheral blood. The receptor set was obtained from a woman in her sixties or seventies with acute or convalescent COVID-19.

The V gene is TRBV18, the J gene TRBJ1-2; D is uncertain. Germline CDR1 and CDR2: KGHSH and LQKENI. V was shortened by 6 bases and J by 3 bases, with 14 bases between the two germline ends. The CDR3 has 14 residues. CDR3 nucleotide sequence: TGTGCCAGCTCCACTCCTCGGGTGGACTATGGCTACACCTTC. Translating it yields CASSTPRVDYGYTF.

This clone was seen a single time. The chain has TRBV28 and TRBJ1-4; 8 nucleotides agree with TRBD1. Germline-derived CDR1 and CDR2 are MDHEN and SYDVKM. This CDR3 region has 14 residues. Losses at the gene ends were 6 bases for V and 5 bases for J; bases not matched to a gene: 5. This CDR3 reads CASRRDRLNEKLFF. The CDR3 DNA reads as TGTGCCAGCAGGCGGGACAGGCTAAATGAAAAACTGTTTTTT.

This clone came up once. V usage is TRBV6-2 or TRBV6-3 and J usage is TRBJ2-3, with a tentative D call TRBD2 (6 bases). V was pared by 6 bases and J by 5 bases, with 15 bases between. CDR3 length equals 14 residues. Germline CDR1 and CDR2: MNHEY and SVGEGT. The CDR3 loop is CASSMAGLGDTQYF. In DNA form, the CDR3 reads TGTGCCAGCAGCATGGCGGGGTTGGGAGATACGCAGTATTTT.

The rearrangement links TRBV9 to TRBJ2-5; perhaps TRBD2 as D (6 bases). Trimming left V 0 bases short and J 5 bases short, with 14 bases between. The CDR3 is 15 residues long. Germline CDR1 is SGDLS and CDR2 is YYNGEE. The CDR3, as DNA: TGTGCCAGCAGCGTAGGGGGACTGGTATCGGAGACCCAGTACTTC. Translating it yields CASSVGGLVSETQYF.

This rearrangement joins TRBV28 to TRBJ2-4, with TRBD1 matching 8 bases. V was pared by 4 bases and J by 7 bases, with 9 bases of the junction left unmatched. The CDR3 is 15 residues long. From germline, CDR1 is MDHEN and CDR2 SYDVKM. The CDR3 protein is CASSWDRSEGNIQYF. The CDR3 bases are TGTGCCAGCAGTTGGGACAGGTCCGAGGGGAACATTCAGTACTTC.

The V gene is TRBV18, the J gene TRBJ2-7; D ambiguous. V was shortened by 3 bases and J by 0 bases, with 6 bases between the two germline ends. The CDR3 contains 13 residues. CDR1 KGHSH and CDR2 LQKENI come from the germline V gene. CDR3 nucleotides: TGTGCCAGCTCACCCGCTAGCTCCTACGAGCAGTACTTC. Amino acids: CASSPASSYEQYF.

The V gene is TRBV11-3, the J gene TRBJ2-7, with a possible D match to TRBD2 (5 bases). Germline loops: CDR1 SGHNT, CDR2 YENEEA. The CDR3 covers 15 residues. The V end lost 0 bases, the J end lost 5 bases, and 14 bases lay between the germline ends. CDR3 sequence reads: CASSLDFAGNDEQYF. DNA for the CDR3: TGTGCCAGCAGCTTAGATTTCGCGGGTAACGACGAGCAGTACTTC.

The chain joins TRBV5-1 to TRBJ2-1; 7 bases match TRBD1. Germline assignment: CDR1 SGHRS and CDR2 YFSETQ. The CDR3 length is 15 residues. After removal of 4 bases from V and 1 base from J, the junction contained 5 bases not matched to a gene. The CDR3 sequence is CASSPTGWSYNEQFF. The CDR3 nucleotides are TGCGCCAGCAGCCCGACAGGGTGGTCCTACAATGAGCAGTTCTTC.

The chain couples TRBV7-9 to TRBJ1-4; 7 nucleotides match TRBD1. The V and J ends lost 1 base and 7 bases, in that order; junction bases with no gene match: 3. Germline CDR1 SEHNR, CDR2 FQNEAQ (reference sequence). The CDR3 runs to 14 residues. In DNA, the CDR3 is TGTGCCAGCAGCTTAGGGGCAGGGGGTGAAAAACTGTTTTTT. Encoded protein: CASSLGAGGEKLFF. The full variable domain, in which reference TRBV7-9 and TRBJ1-4 provide the parts outside the CDR3, is DTGVSQNPRHKITKRGQNVTFRCDPISEHNRLYWYRQTLGQGPEFLTYFQNEAQLEKSRLLSDRFSAERPKGSFSTLEIQRTEQGDSAMYLCASSLGAGGEKLFFGSGTQLSVL.

Only one count was recorded for this clone. The rearrangement uses TRBV29-1 and TRBJ1-4, with a possible D match to TRBD1 (6 bases). The germline CDR1 and CDR2 sequences are SQVTM and ANQGSEA. Trimming removed 7 bases at V and 3 bases at J, with 12 bases between. The CDR3 is made up of 13 amino acids. CDR3 region: CSENRAPNEKLFF. CDR3 coding DNA: TGCAGCGAAAACAGGGCTCCTAATGAAAAACTGTTTTTT.

J is TRBJ2-2 and V is TRBV29-1; maybe TRBD1 (5 bases). V was pared by 4 bases and J by 6 bases, with 6 bases between. CDR3 size: 11 residues. Germline loops: CDR1 SQVTM, CDR2 ANQGSEA. The CDR3 protein is CSVAGPGELFF. DNA for the CDR3: TGCAGCGTTGCAGGGCCCGGGGAGCTGTTTTTT.

Concerning this clone itself: In the same sample, other DNA sequences code for this CDR3. This sequence joins TRBV5-1 and TRBJ2-2; TRBD1 aligns across 8 bases. Germline V gene data show CDR1 as SGHRS and CDR2 as YFSETQ. Trimming removed 4 bases from V and 2 bases from J; junction bases left unmatched: 4. The CDR3 is 15 residues long. The CDR3 nucleotides are TGCGCCAGCAGCCCCGGACAGGGCAACACCGGGGAGCTGTTTTTT. Translated, it gives CASSPGQGNTGELFF.

V is TRBV3-1 (or the pseudogene TRBV3-2) and J is TRBJ2-1; 7 nucleotides agree with TRBD2. The germline CDR1 and CDR2 sequences are LGHDT and YNNKEL (reference sequence). The CDR3 consists of 15 residues. J gave up 2 bases and V 7 bases, and 8 bases lay outside the gene matches. CDR3 sequence reads: CASTPGGGAYNEQFF. The CDR3 region has the DNA TGTGCCAGCACCCCGGGAGGTGGGGCCTACAATGAGCAGTTCTTC.

The genes are TRBV7-2 and TRBJ2-1, with 12 bases that match TRBD2. The CDR3 spans 17 residues. J lost 9 bases, V lost 1 base, and 10 bases had no gene match. Germline CDR1 reads SGHTA; CDR2 reads FQGNSA. Here the CDR3 reads CASSLEGSSGGASEQFF. The CDR3 bases are TGTGCCAGCAGCTTAGAAGGGTCTAGCGGGGGGGCCAGTGAGCAGTTCTTC.

V is TRBV27 and J is TRBJ2-7; 7 nucleotides align to TRBD1. This CDR3 has 16 residues. Germline trimming cut 2 bases from V and 3 bases from J; bases unmatched to any gene: 10. Germline V lookup: CDR1 MNHEY, CDR2 SMNVEV (reference sequence). CDR3 in DNA: TGTGCCAGCAGTTTACGAGCCCGACAGGGAATCTACGAGCAGTACTTC. Translated: CASSLRARQGIYEQYF.

V usage is TRBV6-5 and J usage is TRBJ2-7; TRBD2 matches 10 bases. The ends lost 0 bases at V and 4 bases at J; junction bases unmatched: 3. Per the germline V gene, CDR1 is MNHEY and CDR2 is SVGAGI. The CDR3 is 15 residues long. CDR3 sequence: CASSYSGTSAYEQYF. Here the CDR3 DNA reads TGTGCCAGCAGTTACTCCGGGACTAGCGCTTACGAGCAGTACTTC.

Written as DNA, the CDR3 is TGTGCCAGCTCACCGGGACAGCAAGGTGAGCAGTTCTTC. Its protein is CASSPGQQGEQFF. The chain uses TRBV18 and TRBJ2-1; 7 positions match TRBD1. CDR1 is KGHSH and CDR2 is LQKENI in the germline V gene. The length of the CDR3 is 13 residues. J was trimmed by 9 bases and V by 3 bases; bases with no gene match: 5.

The chain carries TRBV5-1 and TRBJ2-7, with D tentatively TRBD1 (5 bases). The V end was cut by 2 bases, the J end by 0 bases, with 15 bases between. The CDR3 has 16 residues. Germline V CDR1 and CDR2: SGHRS, YFSETQ. The CDR3 DNA follows: TGCGCCAGCAGCTTAACTGCAGGGCCCAGCTCCTACGAGCAGTACTTC. Its translation is CASSLTAGPSSYEQYF. Based on the CDR3 plus reference TRBV5-1 and TRBJ2-7, the full variable domain is KAGVTQTPRYLIKTRGQQVTLSCSPISGHRSVSWYQQTPGQGLQFLFEYFSETQRNKGNFPGRFSGRQFSNSRSEMNVSTLELGDSALYLCASSLTAGPSSYEQYFGPGTRLTVT.

DNA of the CDR3: TGTGCCAGCAGTCGCGAGGGGAGGAGCTCCTACAATGAGCAGTTCTTC. Amino acid sequence: CASSREGRSSYNEQFF. The V gene is TRBV7-9, the J gene TRBJ2-1, with TRBD2 as a possible D gene (6 bases). This CDR3 contains 16 residues. The V gene lost 6 bases and the J gene lost 0 bases, with 15 bases spanning the gap. Per germline, CDR1 SEHNR and CDR2 FQNEAQ (reference sequence).

Only a few counts were recorded for this clone. J is TRBJ2-2 and V is TRBV2; D is ambiguous. The CDR3 is made up of 11 amino acids. CDR1 SNHLY and CDR2 FYNNEI come from the germline V gene. The ends were cut back, 3 bases at V and 12 bases at J, with 8 bases in the middle. The CDR3 loop is CASSEWAQLFF. CDR3 sequence (DNA): TGTGCCAGCAGTGAGTGGGCACAGCTGTTTTTT.

This chain links TRBV7-2 with TRBJ1-1; TRBD1 agrees at 9 bases. Germline CDR1 reads SGHTA; CDR2 reads FQGNSA. CDR3 length: 15 residues. The V segment lost 1 base and the J segment 7 bases; nucleotides outside the gene matches: 7. The CDR3 nucleotides are TGTGCCAGCAGCTTAGTTCAACCGGGACAGGGTGAAGCTTTCTTT. This translates into CASSLVQPGQGEAFF. The full variable domain, completed using reference TRBV7-2 and TRBJ1-1, is GAGVSQSPSNKVTEKGKDVELRCDPISGHTALYWYRQSLGQGLEFLIYFQGNSAPDKSGLPSDRFSAERTGGSVSTLTIQRTQQEDSAVYLCASSLVQPGQGEAFFGQGTRLTVV.

V usage is TRBV5-1 and J usage is TRBJ2-5, with 8 bases identical to TRBD1. J gave up 10 bases and V 7 bases, and 18 bases lay outside the gene matches. This CDR3 comprises 15 residues. The V gene's germline CDR1 is SGHRS and CDR2 YFSETQ. The CDR3 spells CASHTTTGVIEDQYF. The CDR3, as DNA: TGCGCCAGCCACACAACGACAGGGGTCATCGAGGACCAGTACTTC.

CDR3 nucleotides: TGTGCCAGCAGCTCCAAACAGGGAGATAATGAAAAACTGTTTTTT. It translates to CASSSKQGDNEKLFF. The V call is TRBV7-2, the J call TRBJ1-4; D is perhaps TRBD1 (6 bases). The CDR3 runs 15 residues. CDR1 is SGHTA and CDR2 is FQGNSA in the germline V gene. V was trimmed by 4 bases and J by 4 bases, leaving 13 bases between them.

This clone was seen a single time. The V gene is TRBV30, the J gene TRBJ1-6; perhaps TRBD1 as D (5 bases). V was clipped by 2 bases and J by 9 bases, with 11 bases between them. This CDR3 has 13 amino acids. Germline values: CDR1 GTSNPN, CDR2 SVGIG (reference sequence). CDR3 sequence reads: CAWSMGGASPLHF. CDR3 DNA: TGTGCCTGGAGTATGGGGGGTGCTTCACCCCTCCACTTT.

This rearrangement joins TRBV5-8 to TRBJ1-5; 8 nucleotides agree with TRBD1. CDR1 SGHTS and CDR2 YDEGEE come from the germline V gene. Losses at the gene ends were 3 bases for V and 3 bases for J; bases not matched to a gene: 8. The CDR3 loop spans 16 amino acids. DNA for the CDR3: TGTGCCAGCAGCTCCAAAATCAGGGGGCCCAATCAGCCCCAGCATTTT. This codes for CASSSKIRGPNQPQHF.

The J gene is TRBJ2-2, the V gene TRBV18; no definite D call. The V end lost 7 bases, the J end lost 0 bases, and 12 bases lay between the germline ends. This CDR3 is 15 amino acids long. Germline CDR1 is KGHSH and CDR2 is LQKENI. Written as DNA, the CDR3 is TGTGCCAGCTTTGACAAGTCCACGAACACCGGGGAGCTGTTTTTT. It encodes CASFDKSTNTGELFF.

V gene TRBV7-2 combines with J gene TRBJ2-1, with 8 bases aligning to TRBD2. Germline V gene lookup returns CDR1 SGHTA and CDR2 FQGNSA. V lost 5 bases, J lost 7 bases, and 7 bases stayed unmatched. The CDR3 has 14 amino acids. DNA of the CDR3: TGTGCCAGCAGCCCAGGACTAGCCTCAAATGAGCAGTTCTTC. Protein product: CASSPGLASNEQFF.

The chain carries TRBV12-5 and TRBJ1-1, with 9 bases aligning to TRBD1. V dropped 8 bases and J dropped 1; count of bases not matched to a gene: 2. The germline gives CDR1 LGHNT, CDR2 FRNRAP. This CDR3 spans 13 amino acids. This chain's CDR3 is CASRDRENTEAFF. In DNA, the CDR3 is TGTGCTAGTAGGGACAGGGAGAACACTGAAGCTTTCTTT. The full variable domain, completed using reference TRBV12-5 and TRBJ1-1, is DARVTQTPRHKVTEMGQEVTMRCQPILGHNTVFWYRQTMMQGLELLAYFRNRAPLDDSGMPKDRFSAEMPDATLATLKIQPSEPRDSAVYFCASRDRENTEAFFGQGTRLTVV.

The genes are TRBV4-3 and TRBJ2-7; weak D call: TRBD2 (5 bases). Trimming stripped 3 bases from V and 3 bases from J, with 15 bases between. Germline CDR1 reads LGHNA; CDR2 reads YSLEER. CDR3 length: 15 residues. CDR3 in amino acids: CASSQGTGLGYEQYF. The CDR3 nucleotides read TGCGCCAGCAGCCAGGGAACCGGACTGGGCTACGAGCAGTACTTC.